The rows below give T cell receptor beta chains drawn from one sample of a study of STAT5B mutations in CD4+ large granular lymphocyte leukemia. This table comes from immunoSEQ multiplex PCR, and its TCRdb copy is limited to in-frame clones, with some not included. The sample has 30,000 or so clones, just under 85% seen once. Material: CD4+ T cells from blood buffy coats. These receptor sequences come from a human donor in good health. Each CDR3 is given with its conserved first and last residue. Each record gives: clone size, D gene, J gene, V gene, CDR3 protein, CDR3 DNA. The D gene is left open where the match is weak. Some rows have no size entry. The others give once, few or many, or a class for an expanded clone.

- - TRBJ2-7 TRBV15 CATRGLLSYEQYF TGTGCCACCAGGGGACTCCTATCCTACGAGCAGTACTTC
- - TRBJ2-3 TRBV7-3 CASSLAAVTDTQYF TGTGCCAGCAGCTTAGCGGCCGTCACAGATACGCAGTATTTT
once - TRBJ1-5 TRBV18 CASSFGRDQPQHF TGTGCCAGCTCATTTGGGAGGGATCAGCCCCAGCATTTT
- - TRBJ1-2 TRBV30 CAWSATTGTGYTF TGTGCCTGGAGTGCCACAACAGGGACCGGCTACACCTTC
- - TRBJ2-7 TRBV6-1 CASSEAGELPYEQYF TGTGCCAGCAGTGAAGCGGGGGAACTCCCCTACGAGCAGTACTTC
- TRBD2 TRBJ2-7 TRBV10-3 CAISESTIAGVHEQYF TGTGCCATCAGTGAGTCGACGATAGCGGGAGTTCATGAGCAGTACTTC
- TRBD2 TRBJ2-5 TRBV5-4 CASVIDGREETQYF TGTGCCAGCGTGATCGACGGGAGGGAAGAGACCCAGTACTTC
- - TRBJ2-1 TRBV27 CASSHSRPGPYNEQFF TGTGCCAGCAGTCACAGTCGACCGGGACCTTACAATGAGCAGTTCTTC
- - TRBJ2-7 TRBV5-1 CASSGDGRGGSGEQYF TGCGCCAGCAGCGGTGATGGGAGGGGGGGGTCCGGCGAGCAGTACTTC
once - TRBJ2-1 TRBV19 CASTNYNEQFF TGTGCGAGTACAAACTACAATGAGCAGTTCTTC
- TRBD2 TRBJ2-7 TRBV7-2 CASSPPAREGYEQYF TGTGCCAGCAGCCCTCCGGCGCGGGAGGGCTACGAGCAGTACTTC
- - TRBJ2-7 TRBV10-3 CAISHLEYEQYF TGTGCCATCAGTCATCTTGAGTACGAGCAGTACTTC
- TRBD1 TRBJ1-1 TRBV5-1 CASSKGQGRNTEAFF TGCGCCAGCAGCAAAGGACAGGGGAGGAACACTGAAGCTTTCTTT
- - TRBJ1-5 TRBV5-5 CASSLWGVGQPQHF TGTGCCAGCAGCTTGTGGGGGGTTGGGCAGCCCCAGCATTTT
- - TRBJ1-3 TRBV9 CASKSAIRDTIYF TGTGCCAGCAAATCGGCGATTCGGGACACCATATATTTT
- - TRBJ1-1 TRBV11-2 CASSFQGVYAEAFF TGTGCCAGCAGCTTTCAGGGTGTTTATGCTGAAGCTTTCTTT
- - TRBJ2-5 TRBV15 CATSSVLDPNVETQYF TGTGCCACCAGCAGTGTTTTGGACCCGAATGTTGAGACCCAGTACTTC
- - TRBJ1-5 TRBV28 CASSLSQGLQPQHF TGTGCCAGCAGTTTAAGTCAGGGATTACAGCCCCAGCATTTT
- TRBD2 TRBJ2-1 TRBV27 CASSLYTSGGNEQFF TGTGCCAGCAGTTTATATACTAGCGGGGGGAATGAGCAGTTCTTC
- - TRBJ1-1 TRBV19 CASSVKGDTEAFF TGTGCCAGTAGTGTAAAAGGGGACACTGAAGCTTTCTTT
- - TRBJ1-1 TRBV21-1 CASSNDREYTEAFF TGTGCCAGCAGCAACGACAGGGAGTACACTGAAGCTTTCTTT
- - TRBJ1-3 TRBV6-5 CASRAGGNGNTIYF TGTGCCAGCAGAGCCGGGGGGAACGGGAACACCATATATTTT
- - TRBJ1-4 TRBV10-3 CAISDRGTANEKLFF TGTGCCATCAGTGATCGGGGGACGGCTAATGAAAAACTGTTTTTT
- - TRBJ1-5 TRBV30 CASGYSNQPQHF TGTGCCTCCGGCTATAGCAATCAGCCCCAGCATTTT
- - TRBJ1-2 TRBV7-9 CASSSQGYGYTF TGTGCCAGCAGCTCACAGGGATATGGCTACACCTTC
- - TRBJ2-1 TRBV4-1 CASGDGLDEQFF TGCGCCAGCGGGGACGGGCTGGATGAGCAGTTCTTC
- - TRBJ2-5 TRBV7-8 CASSAPGTAKTQYF TGTGCCAGCAGCGCCCCAGGGACGGCGAAGACCCAGTACTTC
- TRBD2 TRBJ2-5 TRBV10-1 CASSDWGRAPETQYF TGCGCCAGCAGTGATTGGGGGAGGGCCCCAGAGACCCAGTACTTC
- TRBD1 TRBJ2-4 TRBV5-1 CASNPGDRAKNIQYF TGCGCCAGCAACCCCGGGGACAGAGCCAAAAACATTCAGTACTTC
- - TRBJ2-2 TRBV6-1 CASSLHRGTGELFF TGTGCCAGCAGTCTCCATCGTGGAACCGGGGAGCTGTTTTTT
- - TRBJ2-1 TRBV7-9 CASGLGGYNEQFF TGTGCCAGCGGGCTAGGAGGATACAATGAGCAGTTCTTC
- TRBD1 TRBJ1-2 TRBV28 CASTDRGYGYTF TGTGCCAGCACTGACAGGGGATATGGCTACACCTTC
- TRBD2 TRBJ2-1 TRBV7-3 CASTSGLAGDKQFF TGTGCCAGCACCTCCGGGTTAGCGGGGGATAAGCAGTTCTTC
- - TRBJ2-7 TRBV15 CATSSRVTGDEQYF TGTGCCACCAGCTCCCGAGTGACGGGAGACGAGCAGTACTTC
- TRBD2 TRBJ2-1 TRBV9 CASSVGLAGTGEQFF TGTGCCAGCAGCGTAGGACTAGCGGGAACCGGTGAGCAGTTCTTC
- - TRBJ2-2 TRBV19 CASSRQVWELFF TGTGCCAGTAGTAGACAGGTTTGGGAGCTGTTTTTT
- - TRBJ2-3 TRBV28 CASSSRVSTDTQYF TGTGCCAGCAGTTCTAGGGTTTCGACAGATACGCAGTATTTT
- TRBD2 TRBJ2-3 TRBV7-7 CASSSGAGRTDTQYF TGTGCCAGCAGCTCTGGAGCGGGACGCACAGATACGCAGTATTTT
once - TRBJ2-7 TRBV30 CAYTPGNPSSEQYF TGTGCCTATACTCCGGGAAACCCTAGCAGCGAGCAGTACTTC
- - TRBJ2-2 TRBV5-1 CASSLGTSTGELFF TGCGCCAGCAGCTTGGGGACATCAACCGGGGAGCTGTTTTTT
- TRBD2 TRBJ2-1 TRBV6-5 CASSYSSGHNEQFF TGTGCCAGCAGTTACTCTAGCGGGCATAATGAGCAGTTCTTC
- - TRBJ2-6 TRBV4-1 CASSREDRAGANVLTF TGCGCCAGCAGCCGCGAGGATCGGGCTGGGGCCAACGTCCTGACTTTC
- - TRBJ2-1 TRBV29-1 CSALRHNEQFF TGCAGCGCCCTACGACACAATGAGCAGTTCTTC
- - TRBJ2-7 TRBV7-2 CASTQDYRYEQYF TGTGCCAGCACCCAGGACTATCGCTACGAGCAGTACTTC
- - TRBJ1-3 TRBV27 CASSLTGGSGNTIYF TGTGCCAGCAGTTTAACCGGGGGGTCTGGAAACACCATATATTTT
- TRBD2 TRBJ2-3 TRBV18 CASSPSSGRDTQYF TGTGCCAGCTCACCCTCGAGCGGGAGGGATACGCAGTATTTT
- - TRBJ2-5 TRBV15 CATSSGRGAGETQYF TGTGCCACCAGCAGTGGTCGTGGGGCGGGAGAGACCCAGTACTTC
- - TRBJ1-5 TRBV10-2 CASSEANQPQHF TGCGCCAGCAGTGAGGCGAATCAGCCCCAGCATTTT
- TRBD2 TRBJ2-1 TRBV9 CASSVGGRVDNEQFF TGTGCCAGCAGCGTAGGCGGGAGGGTCGACAATGAGCAGTTCTTC